The 9 T cell receptor beta chains below all came from one sample that was sequenced in a study of radiotherapy plus CTLA-4 blockade in lung cancer. Clones were read by immunoSEQ multiplex PCR, and TCRdb kept only the in-frame ones, dropping some. The sample lists about 120,000 clones, about 87% occurring once. The source material was peripheral blood, sampled from a patient treated with radiotherapy plus ipilimumab. Source of these receptors: a human donor with non-small cell lung cancer that progressed on radiotherapy plus ipilimumab.

The rearrangement joins TRBV10-3 to TRBJ1-1; 8 bases line up with TRBD1. J was trimmed by 6 bases and V by 6 bases; bases with no gene match: 15. Germline V gene lookup returns CDR1 ENHRY and CDR2 SYGVKD. CDR3 length equals 16 residues. The CDR3 DNA reads as TGTGCCATCAGGGACAGGGTTGAACAAAATAGCGCTGAAGCTTTCTTT. As protein: CAIRDRVEQNSAEAFF.

The chain uses TRBV15 and TRBJ2-2; 8 nucleotides match TRBD1. CDR3 length: 14 amino acids. Trimming removed 9 bases from V and 6 bases from J; junction bases left unmatched: 9. CDR1 is LNHNV and CDR2 is YYDKDF in the germline V gene (reference sequence). The CDR3 here is CATKPGQVSGELFF. CDR3 bases: TGTGCCACTAAGCCGGGACAGGTGTCCGGGGAGCTGTTTTTT.

The gene calls are TRBV6-5 and TRBJ2-7; 13 nucleotides line up with TRBD2. V was pared by 6 bases and J by 2 bases, with 1 base of the junction left unmatched. The CDR3 length is 14 residues. Germline CDR1 reads MNHEY; CDR2 reads SVGAGI. This CDR3 is CASRTSGRAYEQYF. CDR3 DNA: TGTGCCAGCAGAACTAGCGGGAGGGCCTACGAGCAGTACTTC.

The gene calls are TRBV27 and TRBJ2-2; 13 bases are a match to TRBD2. CDR3 length: 19 amino acids. Trimming removed 5 bases from V and 1 base from J; junction bases left unmatched: 10. Germline CDR1 is MNHEY and CDR2 is SMNVEV (reference sequence). The CDR3 DNA is TGTGCCAGCAGTCGATATGGACTAGCGGGAGTCGGGAACACCGGGGAGCTGTTTTTT. Protein sequence: CASSRYGLAGVGNTGELFF.

In its sample, this clone was seen a few times. This chain links TRBV25-1 with TRBJ2-2; no clear D. V gave up 4 bases and J gave up 1 base, with 7 bases separating them. This CDR3 is built from 14 residues. Germline V gene sequence: CDR1 MGHDK, CDR2 SYGVNS. The CDR3 is CASSVAGNTGELFF. In DNA form, the CDR3 reads TGTGCCAGCAGTGTCGCAGGGAACACCGGGGAGCTGTTTTTT. Filled out from reference TRBV25-1 and TRBJ2-2, the complete variable domain reads EADIYQTPRYLVIGTGKKITLECSQTMGHDKMYWYQQDPGMELHLIHYSYGVNSTEKGDLSSESTVSRIRTEHFPLTLESARPSHTSQYLCASSVAGNTGELFFGEGSRLTVL.

This chain uses TRBV28 with TRBJ2-1; 11 nucleotides line up with TRBD2. Germline CDR1 is MDHEN and CDR2 is SYDVKM. V lost 9 bases, J lost 7 bases, and 11 bases stayed unmatched. The CDR3 sequence is 15 residues long. CDR3 residues: CASVAGGPSRNEQFF. The CDR3 DNA sequence: TGTGCCAGTGTAGCGGGAGGGCCCTCGCGGAATGAGCAGTTCTTC. Full variable domain (outside the CDR3, taken from reference TRBV28 and TRBJ2-1): DVKVTQSSRYLVKRTGEKVFLECVQDMDHENMFWYRQDPGLGLRLIYFSYDVKMKEKGDIPEGYSVSREKKERFSLILESASTNQTSMYLCASVAGGPSRNEQFFGPGTRLTVL.

V usage is TRBV10-2 and J usage is TRBJ2-5, with 7 bases matching TRBD2. Trimming cost V 4 bases and J 1 base; bases outside gene matches: 15. Germline assignment: CDR1 WSHSY and CDR2 SAAADI. The CDR3 covers 18 residues. The CDR3 DNA reads TGCGCCAGCAGTGGAGGCGTCTTGGCTAGCGGAATCCAAGAGACCCAGTACTTC. Protein: CASSGGVLASGIQETQYF.

V gene TRBV7-9 combines with J gene TRBJ2-1; maybe TRBD2 (5 bases). V lost 5 bases to trimming and J lost 0 bases, with 11 bases between them. CDR1 and CDR2 from the germline V gene are SEHNR and FQNEAQ (reference sequence). This CDR3 is 15 amino acids long. For the CDR3, the DNA is TGTGCCAGCAGCACTACGGCGGGCTCCTACAATGAGCAGTTCTTC. Translation: CASSTTAGSYNEQFF. Full variable domain (remainder filled in from reference TRBV7-9 and TRBJ2-1): DTGVSQNPRHKITKRGQNVTFRCDPISEHNRLYWYRQTLGQGPEFLTYFQNEAQLEKSRLLSDRFSAERPKGSFSTLEIQRTEQGDSAMYLCASSTTAGSYNEQFFGPGTRLTVL.

This clone occurred a few times. V and J are TRBV18 and TRBJ1-2, with 7 bases lining up with TRBD1. From germline, CDR1 is KGHSH and CDR2 LQKENI. V lost 3 bases and J lost 8; bases outside the gene matches: 9. This CDR3 region has 14 residues. The chain's CDR3 is CASSPPGQPAGYTF. The DNA for the CDR3 is TGTGCCAGCTCACCCCCGGGACAGCCGGCGGGCTACACCTTC.